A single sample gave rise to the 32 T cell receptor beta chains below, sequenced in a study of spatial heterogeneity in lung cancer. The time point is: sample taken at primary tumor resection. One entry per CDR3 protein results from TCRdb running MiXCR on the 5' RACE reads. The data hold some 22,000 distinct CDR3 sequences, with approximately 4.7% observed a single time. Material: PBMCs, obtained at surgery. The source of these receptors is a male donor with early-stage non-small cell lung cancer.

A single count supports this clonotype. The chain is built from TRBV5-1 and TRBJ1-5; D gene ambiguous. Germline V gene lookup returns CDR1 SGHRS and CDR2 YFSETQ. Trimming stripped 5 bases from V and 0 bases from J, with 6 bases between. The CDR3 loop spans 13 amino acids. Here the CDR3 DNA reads TGCGCCAGCAGTGAGTATAGCAATCAGCCCCAGCATTTT. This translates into CASSEYSNQPQHF.

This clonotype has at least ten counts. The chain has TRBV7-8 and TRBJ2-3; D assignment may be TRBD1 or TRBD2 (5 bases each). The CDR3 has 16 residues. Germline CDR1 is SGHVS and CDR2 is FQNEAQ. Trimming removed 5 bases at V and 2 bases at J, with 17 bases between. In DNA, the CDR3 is TGTGCCAGCAGCCTTAGGGACGCTCTACCCACAGATACGCAGTATTTT. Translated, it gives CASSLRDALPTDTQYF.

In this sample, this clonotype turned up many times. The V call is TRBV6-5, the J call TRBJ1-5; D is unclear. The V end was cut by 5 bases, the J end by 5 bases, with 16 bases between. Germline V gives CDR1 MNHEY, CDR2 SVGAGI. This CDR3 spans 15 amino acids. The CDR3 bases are TGTGCCAGCAGTATTGACGGGGAGAGCCATCAGCCCCAGCATTTT. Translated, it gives CASSIDGESHQPQHF.

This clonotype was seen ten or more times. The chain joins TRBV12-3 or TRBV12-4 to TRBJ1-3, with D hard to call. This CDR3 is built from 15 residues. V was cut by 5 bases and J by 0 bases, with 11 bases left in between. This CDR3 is CASSPLDSSGNTIYF. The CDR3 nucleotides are TGTGCCAGCAGTCCACTGGATTCCTCTGGAAACACCATATATTTT.

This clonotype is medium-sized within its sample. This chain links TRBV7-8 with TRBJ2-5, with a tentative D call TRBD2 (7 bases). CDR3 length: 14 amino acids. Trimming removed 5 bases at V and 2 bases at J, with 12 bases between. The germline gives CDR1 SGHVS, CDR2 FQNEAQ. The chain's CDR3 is CASSRGGVQETQYF. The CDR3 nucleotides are TGTGCCAGCAGCAGAGGGGGGGTTCAAGAGACCCAGTACTTC.

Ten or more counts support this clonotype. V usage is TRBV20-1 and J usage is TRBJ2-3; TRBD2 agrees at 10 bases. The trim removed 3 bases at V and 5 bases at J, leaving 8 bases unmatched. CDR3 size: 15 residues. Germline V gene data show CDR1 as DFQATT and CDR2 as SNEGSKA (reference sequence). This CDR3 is CSASSSGGARDTQYF. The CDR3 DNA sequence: TGCAGTGCTAGTTCCAGCGGGGGGGCTAGAGATACGCAGTATTTT.

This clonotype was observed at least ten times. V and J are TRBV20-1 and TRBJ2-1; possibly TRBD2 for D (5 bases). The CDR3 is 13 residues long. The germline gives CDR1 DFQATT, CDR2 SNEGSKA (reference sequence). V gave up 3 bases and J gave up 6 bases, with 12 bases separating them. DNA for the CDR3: TGCAGTGCTAGTTGGCTAGGAGGCAATGAGCAGTTCTTC. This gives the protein CSASWLGGNEQFF.

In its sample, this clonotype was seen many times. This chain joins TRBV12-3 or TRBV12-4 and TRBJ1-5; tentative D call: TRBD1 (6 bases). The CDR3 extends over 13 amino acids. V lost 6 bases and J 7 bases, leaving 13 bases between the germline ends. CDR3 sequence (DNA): TGTGCCAGCAGCAGGGGTTTAGACCAGCCCCAGCATTTT. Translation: CASSRGLDQPQHF.

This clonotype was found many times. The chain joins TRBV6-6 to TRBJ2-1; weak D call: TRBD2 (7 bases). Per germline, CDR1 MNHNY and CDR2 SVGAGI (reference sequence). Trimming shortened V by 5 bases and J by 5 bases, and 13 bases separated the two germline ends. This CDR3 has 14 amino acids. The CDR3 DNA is TGTGCCAGCAGTCAAGGGGGGGCCAACAATGAGCAGTTCTTC. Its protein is CASSQGGANNEQFF.

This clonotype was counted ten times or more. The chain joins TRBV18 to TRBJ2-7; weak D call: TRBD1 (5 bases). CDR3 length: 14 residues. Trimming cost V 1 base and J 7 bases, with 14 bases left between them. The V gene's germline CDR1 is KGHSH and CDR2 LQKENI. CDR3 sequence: CASSPRQTYGEQYF. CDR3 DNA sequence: TGTGCCAGCTCACCACGACAGACGTACGGGGAGCAGTACTTC.

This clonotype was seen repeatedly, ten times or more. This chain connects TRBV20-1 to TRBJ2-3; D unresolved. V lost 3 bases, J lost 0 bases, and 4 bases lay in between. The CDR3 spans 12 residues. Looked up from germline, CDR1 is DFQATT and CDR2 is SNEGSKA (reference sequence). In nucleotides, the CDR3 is TGCAGTGCTAGGCCCAGCACAGATACGCAGTATTTT. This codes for CSARPSTDTQYF.

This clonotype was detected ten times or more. The CDR3 reads CASSSRQLNTQYF. The DNA for the CDR3 is TGTGCCAGCAGCTCCCGACAACTTAATACGCAGTATTTT. The rearrangement joins TRBV7-2 to TRBJ2-3; no definite D call. The CDR3 has 13 residues. Trimming took off 4 bases at V and 7 bases at J, with 12 bases between the two ends. The V gene's germline CDR1 is SGHTA and CDR2 FQGNSA.

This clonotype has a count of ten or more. CDR3 sequence (DNA): TGTGCCAGCAGCTCACTGGACTACCCAGATACGCAGTATTTT. Translating it yields CASSSLDYPDTQYF. This chain links TRBV7-9 with TRBJ2-3; maybe TRBD2 (6 bases). The CDR3 is 14 residues long. Trimming left V 4 bases short and J 4 bases short, with 12 bases between. Germline V CDR1 and CDR2: SEHNR, FQNEAQ (reference sequence).

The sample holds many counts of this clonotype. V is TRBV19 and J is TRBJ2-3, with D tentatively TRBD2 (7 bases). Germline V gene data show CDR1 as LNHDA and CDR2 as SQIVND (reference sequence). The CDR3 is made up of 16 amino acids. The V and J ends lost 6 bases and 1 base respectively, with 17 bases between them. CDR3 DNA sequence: TGTGCCAGTAGGGGACTTCGGGGGGCAGGCACAGATACGCAGTATTTT. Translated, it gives CASRGLRGAGTDTQYF.

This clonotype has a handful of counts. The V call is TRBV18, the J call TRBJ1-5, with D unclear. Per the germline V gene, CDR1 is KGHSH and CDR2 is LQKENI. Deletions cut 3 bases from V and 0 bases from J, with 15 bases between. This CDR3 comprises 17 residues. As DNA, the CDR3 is TGTGCCAGCTCACCCATCGGCTTGTTAGATAGCAATCAGCCCCAGCATTTT. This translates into CASSPIGLLDSNQPQHF.

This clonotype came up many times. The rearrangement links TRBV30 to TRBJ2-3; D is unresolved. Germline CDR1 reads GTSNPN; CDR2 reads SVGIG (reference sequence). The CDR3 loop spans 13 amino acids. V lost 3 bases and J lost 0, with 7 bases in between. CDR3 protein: CAWRAGSTDTQYF. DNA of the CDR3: TGTGCCTGGAGGGCCGGGAGCACAGATACGCAGTATTTT.

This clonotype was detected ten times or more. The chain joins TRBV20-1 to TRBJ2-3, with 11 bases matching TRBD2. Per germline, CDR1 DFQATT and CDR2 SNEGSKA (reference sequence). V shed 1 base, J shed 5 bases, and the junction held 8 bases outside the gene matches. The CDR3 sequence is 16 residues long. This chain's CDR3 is CSARARSGGAKDTQYF. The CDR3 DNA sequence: TGCAGTGCTAGAGCCCGTAGCGGGGGGGCAAAAGATACGCAGTATTTT.

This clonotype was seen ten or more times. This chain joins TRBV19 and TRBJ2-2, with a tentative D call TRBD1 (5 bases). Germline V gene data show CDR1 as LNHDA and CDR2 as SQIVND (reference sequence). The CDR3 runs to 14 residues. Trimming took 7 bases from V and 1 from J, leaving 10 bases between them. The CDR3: CASNGQQNTGELFF. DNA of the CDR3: TGTGCCAGTAACGGACAACAGAACACCGGGGAGCTGTTTTTT.

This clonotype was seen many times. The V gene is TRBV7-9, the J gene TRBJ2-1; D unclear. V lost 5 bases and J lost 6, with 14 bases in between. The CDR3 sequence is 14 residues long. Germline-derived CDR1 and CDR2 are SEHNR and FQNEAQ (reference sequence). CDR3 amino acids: CASSPTLSVNEQFF. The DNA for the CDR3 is TGTGCCAGCAGCCCTACTCTGAGTGTCAATGAGCAGTTCTTC.

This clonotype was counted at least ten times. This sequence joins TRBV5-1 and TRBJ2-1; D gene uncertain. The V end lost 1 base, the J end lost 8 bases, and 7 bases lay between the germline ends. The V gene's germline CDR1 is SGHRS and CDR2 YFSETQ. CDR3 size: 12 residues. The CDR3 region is CASSLSTDEQFF. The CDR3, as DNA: TGCGCCAGCAGCTTGAGCACAGATGAGCAGTTCTTC.

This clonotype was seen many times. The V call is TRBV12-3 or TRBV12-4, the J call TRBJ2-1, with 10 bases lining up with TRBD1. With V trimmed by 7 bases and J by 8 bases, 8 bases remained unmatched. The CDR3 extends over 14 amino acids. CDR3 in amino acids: CASNRDRGADEQFF. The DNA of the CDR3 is TGTGCCAGCAACCGGGACAGGGGTGCCGATGAGCAGTTCTTC.

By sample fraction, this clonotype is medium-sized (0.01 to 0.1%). CDR3 amino acids: CASRPGTRTQYF. CDR3 coding DNA: TGTGCCAGCAGGCCCGGGACCCGAACGCAGTATTTT. The V gene is TRBV28, the J gene TRBJ2-3; D possibly uses TRBD1 or TRBD2 (5 bases each). The germline V gene has CDR1 MDHEN and CDR2 SYDVKM. The CDR3 contains 12 residues. V lost 6 bases and J lost 9, with 13 bases in between.

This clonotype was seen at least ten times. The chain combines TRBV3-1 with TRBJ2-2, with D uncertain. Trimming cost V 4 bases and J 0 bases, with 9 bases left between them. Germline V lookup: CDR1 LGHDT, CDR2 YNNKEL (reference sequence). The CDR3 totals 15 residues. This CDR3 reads CASSPTASNTGELFF. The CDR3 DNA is TGTGCCAGCAGCCCCACAGCATCGAACACCGGGGAGCTGTTTTTT. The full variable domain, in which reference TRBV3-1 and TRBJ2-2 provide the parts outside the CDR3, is DTAVSQTPKYLVTQMGNDKSIKCEQNLGHDTMYWYKQDSKKFLKIMFSYNNKELIINETVPNRFSPKSPDKAHLNLHINSLELGDSAVYFCASSPTASNTGELFFGEGSRLTVL.

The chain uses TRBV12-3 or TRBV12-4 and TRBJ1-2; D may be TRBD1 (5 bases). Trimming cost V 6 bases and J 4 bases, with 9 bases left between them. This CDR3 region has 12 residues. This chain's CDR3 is CASSQGPYGYTF. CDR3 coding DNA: TGTGCCAGCAGCCAGGGACCCTATGGCTACACCTTC.

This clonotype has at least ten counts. CDR3 sequence: CSTPGPNNEKLFF. In DNA form, the CDR3 reads TGCAGTACACCGGGACCGAATAATGAAAAACTGTTTTTT. The chain is built from TRBV20-1 and TRBJ1-4, with D perhaps TRBD1 (5 bases). The CDR3 is 13 amino acids. Trimming removed 8 bases from V and 4 bases from J, with 14 bases in between. Per the germline V gene, CDR1 is DFQATT and CDR2 is SNEGSKA (reference sequence).

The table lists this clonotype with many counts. The CDR3 DNA reads as TGTGCCAGCAGCACCTTCGGACAGCCGAACACTGAAGCTTTCTTT. This codes for CASSTFGQPNTEAFF. The rearrangement joins TRBV7-9 to TRBJ1-1; weak D call: TRBD1 (6 bases). Looked up from germline, CDR1 is SEHNR and CDR2 is FQNEAQ (reference sequence). The CDR3 is 15 residues long. Trimming shortened V by 5 bases and J by 1 base, and 14 bases separated the two germline ends.

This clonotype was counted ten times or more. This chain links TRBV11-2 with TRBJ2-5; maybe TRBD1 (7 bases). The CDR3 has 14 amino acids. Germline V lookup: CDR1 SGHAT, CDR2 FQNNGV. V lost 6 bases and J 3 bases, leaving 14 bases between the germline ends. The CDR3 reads CASSGQGGEETQYF. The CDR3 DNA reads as TGTGCCAGCAGTGGTCAGGGGGGAGAAGAGACCCAGTACTTC. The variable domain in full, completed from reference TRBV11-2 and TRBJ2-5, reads EAGVAQSPRYKIIEKRQSVAFWCNPISGHATLYWYQQILGQGPKLLIQFQNNGVVDDSQLPKDRFSAERLKGVDSTLKIQPAKLEDSAVYLCASSGQGGEETQYFGPGTRLLVL.

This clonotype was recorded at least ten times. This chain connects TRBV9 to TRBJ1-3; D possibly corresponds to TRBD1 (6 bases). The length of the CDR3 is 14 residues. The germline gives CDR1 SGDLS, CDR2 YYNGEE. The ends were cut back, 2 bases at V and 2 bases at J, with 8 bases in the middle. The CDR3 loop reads CASSVGGPGNTIYF. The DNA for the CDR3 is TGTGCCAGCAGCGTCGGGGGGCCTGGAAACACCATATATTTT.

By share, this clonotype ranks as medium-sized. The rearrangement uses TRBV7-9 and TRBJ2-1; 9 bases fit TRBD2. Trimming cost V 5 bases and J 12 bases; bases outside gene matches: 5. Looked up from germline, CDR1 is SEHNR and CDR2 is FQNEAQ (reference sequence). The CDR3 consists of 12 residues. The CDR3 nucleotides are TGTGCCAGCAGCGGGCGACTAGCGGTGCAGTTCTTC. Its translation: CASSGRLAVQFF.

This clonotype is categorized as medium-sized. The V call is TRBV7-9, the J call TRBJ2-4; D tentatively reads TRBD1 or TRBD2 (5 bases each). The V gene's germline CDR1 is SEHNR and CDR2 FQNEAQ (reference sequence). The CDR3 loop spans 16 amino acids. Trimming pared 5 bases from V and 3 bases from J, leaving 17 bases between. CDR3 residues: CASSEGRGIDKNIQYF. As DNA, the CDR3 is TGTGCCAGCAGCGAGGGGAGAGGGATCGACAAAAACATTCAGTACTTC.

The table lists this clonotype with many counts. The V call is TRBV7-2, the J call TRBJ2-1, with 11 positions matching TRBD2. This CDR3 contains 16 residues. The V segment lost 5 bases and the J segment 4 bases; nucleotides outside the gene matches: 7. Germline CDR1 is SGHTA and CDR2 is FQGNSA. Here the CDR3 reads CASSATSGGLYNEQFF. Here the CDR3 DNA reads TGTGCCAGCAGCGCAACTAGCGGGGGACTGTACAATGAGCAGTTCTTC.

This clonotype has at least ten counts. The CDR3 DNA reads TGTGCCAGCAGGCAGGGTAATGAAAAACTGTTTTTT. This translates into CASRQGNEKLFF. The chain carries TRBV6-5 and TRBJ1-4; D might be TRBD1 (5 bases). Germline V CDR1 and CDR2: MNHEY, SVGAGI. Deletions cut 6 bases from V and 4 bases from J, with 6 bases between. The CDR3 covers 12 residues.